This TCR beta chain was sequenced in a study of T cells in Graves' hyperthyroidism and ophthalmopathy. The investigators amplified TCR beta CDR3 regions from RNA transcripts. First-round RT-PCR targeting the TCR CDR3 was performed with the HTBI primer set. Each CDR3 protein gets one entry after TCRdb re-called the multiplex PCR reads with MiXCR. Altogether about 560,000 distinct CDR3 sequences are present, around 13% being singletons, with the ten largest covering approximately 15%. Graves' hyperthyroidism was deemed stable absent ophthalmopathy progression within 18 months. Extraction of PBMCs used 7.5 to 10 ml of fresh peripheral blood. This clonotype was recorded at least ten times. The CDR3 length is 18 residues. Germline V gene sequence: CDR1 SGHTA, CDR2 FQGTGA. V lost 5 bases and J lost 0; bases outside the gene matches: 7.

The sample consisted of blood. This clonotype was sampled from a woman in her forties with Graves' hyperthyroidism. This sequence joins TRBV7-3 and TRBJ2-6; 10 bases map to TRBD1. The CDR3 DNA reads TGTGCCAGCAGCAAAGAAGGGACAGGGGTCTCTGGGGCCAACGTCCTGACTTTC. Translated, it gives CASSKEGTGVSGANVLTF.